Below are 18 T cell receptor beta chains sequenced from a single sample in a study of vaccination effects on CD4 cells after COVID-19. In the ViraFEST assay, antigen-specific CD4+ clonotypes were identified by expansion after peptide-pool stimulation. Isolating CD4+ T cells followed approximately nine days of culture. Each participant was given two doses of one vaccine (BNT162b2 or mRNA-1273). Profiling relied on immunoSEQ multiplex PCR, and the TCRdb table lists in-frame clones only, not all of them. The sample holds roughly 46,000 clones; 65% to 75% are singletons and the top ten take around 15%. These receptors lack a known antigen. This specimen was CD4+ T cells from PBMCs cultured with HCoV-OC43 spike peptides, taken after COVID-19 vaccination. The subset here: HCoV-OC43 spike overlapping peptide pool stimulation. These receptor sequences come from a human donor who received a COVID-19 vaccine.

The chain has TRBV4-1 and TRBJ2-4; D is uncertain. Germline-derived CDR1 and CDR2 are MGHRA and YSYEKL. The V end was cut by 3 bases, the J end by 1 base, with 16 bases between. CDR3 length equals 17 residues. CDR3 residues: CASSQASGYGAKNIQYF. The CDR3 DNA sequence: TGCGCCAGCAGCCAGGCCTCCGGGTATGGGGCCAAAAACATTCAGTACTTC.

V gene TRBV6-4 combines with J gene TRBJ2-1; the match to TRBD2 covers 10 bases. This CDR3 is 15 amino acids long. V dropped 0 bases and J dropped 8; count of bases not matched to a gene: 4. Germline V gives CDR1 MRHNA, CDR2 SNTAGT. The CDR3 reads CASSDSTLAGYEQFF. The CDR3, as DNA: TGTGCCAGCAGTGACTCGACACTAGCGGGGTATGAGCAGTTCTTC.

The chain uses TRBV10-3 and TRBJ1-5; TRBD1 might be the D (5 bases). The CDR3 has 15 amino acids. The germline CDR1 and CDR2 sequences are ENHRY and SYGVKD. The V end lost 7 bases, the J end lost 6 bases, and 19 bases lay between the germline ends. CDR3 nucleotides: TGTGCCATCACCTCTCTGGGGGGGACCGGTCAGCCCCAGCATTTT. This codes for CAITSLGGTGQPQHF.

The V and J genes are TRBV5-1 and TRBJ2-5; D ambiguous. The CDR3 covers 14 residues. The V gene's germline CDR1 is SGHRS and CDR2 YFSETQ. V lost 0 bases to trimming and J lost 0 bases, with 6 bases between them. CDR3 in DNA: TGCGCCAGCAGCTTGGCTACTGACCAAGAGACCCAGTACTTC. Its protein product is CASSLATDQETQYF. The full variable domain, with the rest looked up from reference TRBV5-1 and TRBJ2-5, is KAGVTQTPRYLIKTRGQQVTLSCSPISGHRSVSWYQQTPGQGLQFLFEYFSETQRNKGNFPGRFSGRQFSNSRSEMNVSTLELGDSALYLCASSLATDQETQYFGPGTRLLVL.

This chain joins TRBV5-1 and TRBJ2-7, with 9 positions matching TRBD1. Losses at the gene ends were 0 bases for V and 6 bases for J; bases not matched to a gene: 7. This CDR3 region has 15 residues. Germline V gives CDR1 SGHRS, CDR2 YFSETQ. In DNA form, the CDR3 reads TGCGCCAGCAGCTTGGCCGGTGACAGGGGGGGCGAGCAGTACTTC. As protein: CASSLAGDRGGEQYF.

The chain combines TRBV25-1 with TRBJ1-2; D is unclear. Between the trimmed V and J ends, which lost 6 bases and 4 bases, there was a span of 9 bases. CDR3 length equals 12 residues. Germline V gene lookup returns CDR1 MGHDK and CDR2 SYGVNS. DNA of the CDR3: TGTGCCAGCAGGGGAGGTGGCTATGGCTACACCTTC. This gives the protein CASRGGGYGYTF.

For the CDR3, the DNA is TGCGCCAGCAGTGATTTTTCGGACACAGCGAACACTGAAGCTTTCTTT. It yields the protein CASSDFSDTANTEAFF. The J gene is TRBJ1-1, the V gene TRBV10-2; possible D gene TRBD1, 5 bases. Looked up from germline, CDR1 is WSHSY and CDR2 is SAAADI. The CDR3 is 16 amino acids. V was clipped by 3 bases and J by 1 base, with 15 bases between them.

In its sample, this clone is medium-sized. The chain recombines TRBV21-1 with TRBJ1-1. TRBV21-1 is listed as a pseudogene. This CDR3 has 15 amino acids. The CDR3 sequence is CASSKVGIMNTEAFF. CDR3 in DNA: TGTGCCAGCAGCAAAGTAGGGATAATGAACACTGAAGCTTTCTTT.

The rearrangement links TRBV2 to TRBJ1-1; D unclear. The germline V and J ends were trimmed by 7 bases and 0 bases, with 9 bases remaining between them. CDR1 is SNHLY, CDR2 FYNNEI, per germline. CDR3 length: 13 residues. The CDR3 loop reads CASNRKMNTEAFF. The DNA for the CDR3 is TGTGCCAGCAATCGGAAAATGAACACTGAAGCTTTCTTT. The whole variable domain, filled in from reference TRBV2 and TRBJ1-1, reads EPEVTQTPSHQVTQMGQEVILRCVPISNHLYFYWYRQILGQKVEFLVSFYNNEISEKSEIFDDQFSVERPDGSNFTLKIRSTKLEDSAMYFCASNRKMNTEAFFGQGTRLTVV.

This clone was detected a few times. This chain uses TRBV27 with TRBJ1-2; D is undetermined. The CDR3 consists of 14 residues. Deletions cut 5 bases from V and 3 bases from J, with 13 bases between. Germline V gene sequence: CDR1 MNHEY, CDR2 SMNVEV (reference sequence). This CDR3 is CASSPSRIHYGYTF. The CDR3 region has the DNA TGTGCCAGCAGTCCTTCGCGGATCCACTATGGCTACACCTTC.

The chain links TRBV4-2 to TRBJ1-4, with TRBD1 as a possible D gene (5 bases). V lost 0 bases and J lost 8, with 16 bases in between. The CDR3 is made up of 16 amino acids. Germline V gene data show CDR1 as LGHNA and CDR2 as YNFKEQ. CDR3: CASSQDAGPPGEKLFF. For the CDR3, the DNA is TGTGCCAGCAGCCAAGATGCGGGGCCTCCTGGGGAAAAACTGTTTTTT.

This rearrangement joins TRBV5-1 to TRBJ1-6; 8 bases align to TRBD1. The length of the CDR3 is 14 residues. Germline loops: CDR1 SGHRS, CDR2 YFSETQ. V shed 4 bases and J 6 bases; nucleotides not matched to a gene: 3. Here the CDR3 DNA reads TGCGCCAGCAGCCCGGGACAGGCTAATTCACCCCTCCACTTT. Protein sequence: CASSPGQANSPLHF.

This clone was seen a single time. The chain couples TRBV5-1 to TRBJ1-2, with no clear D. This CDR3 spans 14 amino acids. Trimming took 3 bases from V and 6 from J, leaving 15 bases between them. CDR1 SGHRS and CDR2 YFSETQ come from the germline V gene. The CDR3 coding sequence is TGCGCCAGCAGCTCAGCTCTCCCGGACGATGGCTACACCTTC. The encoded protein is CASSSALPDDGYTF.

CDR3 residues: CASSTQVAANEKLFF. The CDR3 DNA is TGCGCCAGCAGCACCCAGGTGGCTGCGAATGAAAAACTGTTTTTT. The V gene is TRBV5-1, the J gene TRBJ1-4; D remains unclear. The V gene's germline CDR1 is SGHRS and CDR2 YFSETQ. CDR3 length equals 15 residues. Trimming took off 4 bases at V and 5 bases at J, with 15 bases between the two ends.

The rearrangement links TRBV27 to TRBJ2-2, with D hard to call. The germline V and J ends were trimmed by 6 bases and 2 bases, with 7 bases remaining between them. CDR3 length: 13 amino acids. Per the germline V gene, CDR1 is MNHEY and CDR2 is SMNVEV (reference sequence). CDR3 sequence: CASRDTNTGELFF. CDR3 DNA sequence: TGTGCCAGCAGAGACACCAACACCGGGGAGCTGTTTTTT.

The rearrangement uses TRBV27 and TRBJ1-1; D is unresolved. V lost 5 bases, J lost 5 bases, and 15 bases lay in between. Germline V gene sequence: CDR1 MNHEY, CDR2 SMNVEV (reference sequence). The CDR3 length is 14 residues. The CDR3 protein is CASSVLGVGTEAFF. The CDR3 coding sequence is TGTGCCAGCAGTGTCCTCGGGGTTGGGACTGAAGCTTTCTTT.

The rearrangement links TRBV5-1 to TRBJ2-5, with 8 bases lining up with TRBD2. V gave up 3 bases and J gave up 2 bases; unmatched junction bases: 3. In germline, CDR1 is SGHRS, CDR2 YFSETQ. The length of the CDR3 is 14 residues. The DNA of the CDR3 is TGCGCCAGCAGCTATGCGGGGGGTCAAGAGACCCAGTACTTC. As protein: CASSYAGGQETQYF.

V usage is TRBV6-6 and J usage is TRBJ2-1, with 9 nucleotides matching TRBD2. J lost 4 bases, V lost 5 bases, and 12 bases had no gene match. The CDR3 extends over 17 amino acids. Per the germline V gene, CDR1 is MNHNY and CDR2 is SVGAGI (reference sequence). CDR3 protein: CASSPVQVAGGYNEQFF. In DNA, the CDR3 is TGTGCCAGCAGTCCCGTTCAGGTTGCGGGAGGGTACAATGAGCAGTTCTTC.